This T cell receptor beta chain is drawn from a study of shared clonotypes between healthy human individuals. Study context: Per donor, CD8 memory used one plate, CD8 naive used two, CD4 memory used three and CD4 naive used three. Findings of the study overall: Memory subsets had estimated richness that was generally smaller than that of naive subsets. Non-shared clonotypes had lower generation probabilities than those shared by all four donors. A handful of donors shared around 5.2% of their naive CD4 clonotypes.

A note on this clone: What it binds is not known.

The table came from immunoSEQ multiplex PCR; TCRdb's copy has only in-frame clones and leaves some out. The sample consists of about a million clones, about 72% of them appearing once. The germline gives CDR1 SGHTA, CDR2 FQGTGA. The ends were cut back, 0 bases at V and 4 bases at J, with 21 bases in the middle. The CDR3 covers 18 residues. This receptor was obtained from a man younger than 30 in good health. Some clones in this sample may be carry-over from other donors' samples. The chain combines TRBV7-3 with TRBJ1-1, with a possible D match to TRBD1 (5 bases). The specimen sequenced was memory CD4+ T cells from PBMCs. This sample's subset: CD45RA-negative fraction. The CDR3 protein is CASSLTRGYLSGSTEAFF. DNA of the CDR3: TGTGCCAGCAGCTTAACGAGGGGTTACCTTTCAGGGAGCACTGAAGCTTTCTTT.